Many counts were recorded for the clone carrying this T cell receptor beta chain. These data originate in a study of human T cells and chemical hapten exposure. TCRdb ran MiXCR on the RACE reads and lists one entry per CDR3 protein. This sample has about 190,000 distinct CDR3 sequences, with approximately 26% found just once. Noted time point: patch test 3, about 24 weeks after DPC sensitization. Treatment indicated: therapeutic diphenylcyclopropenone sensitization with weekly scalp DPC. The CDR3 consists of 14 residues. Trimming took 2 bases from V and 2 from J; bases not matched to a gene: 3. Germline V gives CDR1 MNHEY, CDR2 SVGEGT.

The sequenced sample was whole blood, obtained in connection with sensitization to the hapten diphenylcyclopropenone (DPC). V is TRBV6-2 or TRBV6-3 and J is TRBJ2-7, with TRBD2 identical over 7 bases. The sequence came from a woman aged 35 to 49 with alopecia areata. Some clones in this sample may be carry-over from other donors' samples. The CDR3 protein is CASSYVSGPYEQYF. The DNA of the CDR3 is TGTGCCAGCAGTTACGTTAGCGGGCCCTACGAGCAGTACTTC.